One and the same sample provided the 22 T cell receptor beta chains below, sequenced in a study of blood T cell repertoires in COVID-19 (dated by TCRdb to between 2020 and 2021). The receptor library was made with the immunoSEQ multiplex PCR assay. TCRdb mirrors the immuneACCESS table, restricted to in-frame sequences. Some clones are absent from its copies; in checked studies, under half trace to an unresolved V gene, and the reason for the others is unknown. This sample is represented by approximately 180,000 clones; about 85% of them were singletons. Jointly, the top ten make up more than 8% of the sample. The sequencing input was peripheral blood. The receptors were sampled from a woman of 80 years or more with acute or convalescent COVID-19.

The V gene is TRBV5-1, the J gene TRBJ1-1; D gene ambiguous. The CDR3 is 14 residues long. The V end lost 0 bases, the J end lost 4 bases, and 10 bases lay between the germline ends. CDR1 is SGHRS, CDR2 YFSETQ, per germline. The CDR3 protein is CASSLARGSTEAFF. As DNA, the CDR3 is TGCGCCAGCAGCTTGGCCCGAGGGAGCACTGAAGCTTTCTTT.

In DNA, the CDR3 is TGTGCCAGCAGCTCTTTCCCGACAGGAAGCACAGATACGCAGTATTTT. It is translated as CASSSFPTGSTDTQYF. This rearrangement joins TRBV7-9 to TRBJ2-3; TRBD1 is a possible D gene (6 bases). The CDR3 spans 16 residues. With 4 bases removed from V and 0 bases from J, the gap between germline ends came to 14 bases. CDR1 and CDR2 from the germline V gene are SEHNR and FQNEAQ (reference sequence).

The V call is TRBV6-5, the J call TRBJ1-5; 9 positions match TRBD1. The ends lost 7 bases at V and 5 bases at J; junction bases unmatched: 9. The CDR3 covers 15 residues. CDR1 MNHEY and CDR2 SVGAGI come from the germline V gene. The CDR3 sequence is CASMTGQGRHQPQHF. The CDR3 DNA reads as TGTGCCAGCATGACGGGACAGGGCAGGCATCAGCCCCAGCATTTT.

This clone came up once. V and J are TRBV6-5 and TRBJ1-3; TRBD1 matches 11 bases. V shed 9 bases and J 4 bases; nucleotides not matched to a gene: 2. The CDR3 loop spans 13 amino acids. Germline V gene data show CDR1 as MNHEY and CDR2 as SVGAGI. CDR3 sequence reads: CASGQGAGNTIYF. The CDR3, as DNA: TGTGCCAGTGGACAGGGGGCGGGAAACACCATATATTTT.

J is TRBJ2-7 and V is TRBV3-1 (or the pseudogene TRBV3-2); D is perhaps TRBD2 (6 bases). CDR1 LGHDT and CDR2 YNNKEL come from the germline V gene (reference sequence). The CDR3 sequence is 14 residues long. Trimming removed 3 bases at V and 3 bases at J, with 12 bases between. CDR3: CASSHTAGSYEQYF. The CDR3 DNA reads TGTGCCAGCAGCCACACAGCCGGGAGCTACGAGCAGTACTTC.

The rearrangement links TRBV7-2 to TRBJ1-2; 8 bases map to TRBD1. Trimming at V came to 5 bases and at J to 6 bases, leaving 17 bases not matched to a gene. Germline assignment: CDR1 SGHTA and CDR2 FQGNSA. The CDR3 contains 17 residues. The CDR3 spells CASSLGPSGQGADGYTF. The CDR3 DNA reads as TGTGCCAGCAGCCTAGGACCCTCAGGTCAGGGGGCGGATGGCTACACCTTC.

Notes on this clone: The junction shows a germline mismatch at one end, possibly a read error. The gene calls are TRBV11-2 and TRBJ2-2; 9 bases line up with TRBD1. CDR3 size: 14 residues. Germline assignment: CDR1 SGHAT and CDR2 FQNNGV. The CDR3 spells CASTLQGAVGELFF. CDR3 DNA: TGTGCCAGCACCTTACAGGGGGCGGTTGGGGAGCTGTTTTTT.

This sequence joins TRBV3-1 (or the pseudogene TRBV3-2) and TRBJ2-7; D is unresolved. The ends were cut back, 1 base at V and 3 bases at J, with 10 bases in the middle. Germline V lookup: CDR1 LGHDT, CDR2 YNNKEL (reference sequence). The CDR3 covers 14 residues. In DNA, the CDR3 is TGTGCCAGCAGCCAAGGGTCCCTATACTACGAGCAGTACTTC. The encoded protein is CASSQGSLYYEQYF.

This clone was observed once. The chain uses TRBV5-1 and TRBJ1-1; D uncertain. The CDR3 length is 12 residues. V lost 4 bases and J lost 6, with 10 bases in between. Per germline, CDR1 SGHRS and CDR2 YFSETQ. The DNA of the CDR3 is TGCGCCAGCAGCAGATCGGGGTCTGAAGCTTTCTTT. Translated: CASSRSGSEAFF.

This clone is a singleton in its sample. V and J are TRBV5-1 and TRBJ2-1, with D possibly TRBD1 on 6 matching bases. Per germline, CDR1 SGHRS and CDR2 YFSETQ. V was cut by 4 bases and J by 4 bases, with 15 bases left in between. The CDR3 is 15 residues long. Here the CDR3 DNA reads TGCGCCAGCAGCCTGGGGGCCTTCCCTTACAATGAGCAGTTCTTC. Its translation is CASSLGAFPYNEQFF.

The chain links TRBV6-1 to TRBJ2-7, with D possibly matching TRBD2 (6 bases). The CDR3 covers 14 residues. Per germline, CDR1 MNHNS and CDR2 SASEGT. V was shortened by 2 bases and J by 6 bases, with 14 bases between the two germline ends. CDR3 region: CASSERGGGSEQYF. The CDR3 DNA sequence: TGTGCCAGCAGTGAAAGGGGAGGTGGTTCCGAGCAGTACTTC.

This sequence joins TRBV20-1 and TRBJ1-4; 7 nucleotides match TRBD1. Germline lookup yields CDR1 DFQATT and CDR2 SNEGSKA (reference sequence). This CDR3 region has 11 residues. Trimming removed 4 bases from V and 15 bases from J; junction bases left unmatched: 8. The CDR3 spells CSAKIGTALFF. The CDR3 nucleotides are TGCAGTGCTAAAATCGGGACAGCTTTGTTTTTT.

The chain employs TRBV15 and TRBJ2-1; 8 bases match TRBD2. CDR1 and CDR2 (germline): LNHNV, YYDKDF (reference sequence). The CDR3 extends over 16 amino acids. After removal of 0 bases from V and 7 bases from J, the junction contained 8 bases not matched to a gene. CDR3 in DNA: TGTGCCACCAGCAGAGAGGCTAGCGGGCCCTCTAATGAGCAGTTCTTC. Its protein is CATSREASGPSNEQFF.

The genes are TRBV12-5 and TRBJ2-1; no clear D gene. Germline assignment: CDR1 LGHNT and CDR2 FRNRAP. V shed 1 base and J shed 6 bases, with 13 bases lying between them. The CDR3 totals 15 residues. The DNA for the CDR3 is TGTGCTAGTGGTTTGGACGGCGCTCGAGGCAATGAGCAGTTCTTC. Protein sequence: CASGLDGARGNEQFF.

This chain links TRBV10-2 with TRBJ1-6; 10 bases are a match to TRBD1. Trimming removed 7 bases from V and 7 bases from J; junction bases left unmatched: 1. This CDR3 is built from 13 residues. Looked up from germline, CDR1 is WSHSY and CDR2 is SAAADI. In DNA form, the CDR3 reads TGCGCCAGCACGGGACAGGGGAATTCACCCCTCCACTTT. Its protein is CASTGQGNSPLHF.

The chain combines TRBV5-6 with TRBJ2-1, with TRBD2 as a possible D gene (7 bases). The CDR3 covers 16 residues. Trimming took off 6 bases at V and 1 base at J, with 17 bases between the two ends. Germline lookup yields CDR1 SGHDT and CDR2 YYEEEE. The DNA of the CDR3 is TGTGCCAGCACCAGCGTAGGGGGGGCATCCTACAATGAGCAGTTCTTC. Translating gives CASTSVGGASYNEQFF. The whole variable domain, remainder taken from reference TRBV5-6 and TRBJ2-1, is DAGVTQSPTHLIKTRGQQVTLRCSPKSGHDTVSWYQQALGQGPQFIFQYYEEEERQRGNFPDRFSGHQFPNYSSELNVNALLLGDSALYLCASTSVGGASYNEQFFGPGTRLTVL.

This clone was counted between two and nine times. The CDR3: CASSLAAGLSGELFF. The CDR3, as DNA: TGTGCCAGCAGCTTAGCGGCAGGACTCTCCGGGGAGCTGTTTTTT. The chain employs TRBV7-9 and TRBJ2-2; tentative D call: TRBD2 (5 bases). This CDR3 comprises 15 residues. Looked up from germline, CDR1 is SEHNR and CDR2 is FQNEAQ (reference sequence). The ends were cut back, 0 bases at V and 6 bases at J, with 11 bases in the middle. Supplemented by reference TRBV7-9 and TRBJ2-2, the full variable domain reads DTGVSQNPRHKITKRGQNVTFRCDPISEHNRLYWYRQTLGQGPEFLTYFQNEAQLEKSRLLSDRFSAERPKGSFSTLEIQRTEQGDSAMYLCASSLAAGLSGELFFGEGSRLTVL.

The rearrangement links TRBV7-2 to TRBJ2-2; TRBD1 agrees at 12 bases. Looked up from germline, CDR1 is SGHTA and CDR2 is FQGNSA. CDR3 length equals 19 residues. The junction had 13 bases not matched to a gene; V was cut back by 1 base and J by 7 bases. CDR3 residues: CASSLVSPWDRGHGGELFF. The CDR3, as DNA: TGTGCCAGCAGCTTAGTCTCCCCTTGGGACAGGGGGCATGGCGGGGAGCTGTTTTTT.

The chain employs TRBV24-1 and TRBJ2-2, with TRBD1 identical over 7 bases. Germline V gives CDR1 KGHDR, CDR2 SFDVKD. V lost 5 bases and J lost 7; bases outside the gene matches: 6. The CDR3 has 14 amino acids. The CDR3 loop is CATSGPTGIGELFF. The CDR3 nucleotides are TGTGCCACCAGTGGCCCGACAGGGATCGGGGAGCTGTTTTTT.

This rearrangement joins TRBV19 to TRBJ2-6; tentative D call: TRBD1 (6 bases). Looked up from germline, CDR1 is LNHDA and CDR2 is SQIVND (reference sequence). The germline V and J ends were trimmed by 1 base and 3 bases, with 19 bases remaining between them. The CDR3 sequence is 19 residues long. The CDR3 DNA sequence: TGTGCCAGTAGTATAGGCTCCGCAGGGGACCTCTTTGGGGCCAACGTCCTGACTTTC. Its translation is CASSIGSAGDLFGANVLTF.

The chain joins TRBV5-6 to TRBJ1-6; 8 bases align to TRBD1. The V and J ends lost 4 bases and 2 bases, in that order; junction bases with no gene match: 8. This CDR3 is built from 17 residues. Germline V lookup: CDR1 SGHDT, CDR2 YYEEEE. This chain's CDR3 is CASSPMTGVTYNSPLHF. DNA of the CDR3: TGTGCCAGCAGCCCGATGACAGGGGTTACCTATAATTCACCCCTCCACTTT. Full variable domain (outside the CDR3, taken from reference TRBV5-6 and TRBJ1-6): DAGVTQSPTHLIKTRGQQVTLRCSPKSGHDTVSWYQQALGQGPQFIFQYYEEEERQRGNFPDRFSGHQFPNYSSELNVNALLLGDSALYLCASSPMTGVTYNSPLHFGNGTRLTVT.

The rearrangement joins TRBV5-4 to TRBJ2-3; D unclear. Per germline, CDR1 SGHNT and CDR2 YYREEE (reference sequence). The CDR3 is made up of 15 amino acids. Trimming left V 1 base short and J 0 bases short, with 9 bases between. The CDR3 bases are TGTGCCAGCAGCTTGTCGCTATCTAGCACAGATACGCAGTATTTT. Protein product: CASSLSLSSTDTQYF.